This T cell receptor beta chain came from a study of OX40 agonist ivuxolimab in advanced cancers. Study outcomes and limitations: Researchers did not determine the expanded peripheral T cells' antigen specificity. Doses of 0.1 to 3.0 mg/kg were accompanied by clonal expansion of CD4+ and CD8+ blood T cells by week 6.

The protocol was immunoSEQ multiplex PCR, while the TCRdb copy is restricted to in-frame clones and leaves out a portion. The sample carries fewer than 55,000 clones, about nine tenths recorded once. V lost 0 bases and J lost 6, with 9 bases in between. CDR3 size: 14 residues. Germline CDR1 is SGDLS and CDR2 is YYNGEE. This clone was counted only a few times. The antigen is undetermined. The sample was CD4+ or CD8+ T cells sorted from blood, taken in a trial of the OX40 agonist ivuxolimab. The chain uses TRBV9 and TRBJ2-2, with D tentatively TRBD1 or TRBD2 (5 bases each). This receptor was obtained from an adult with an advanced solid tumor such as melanoma, head and neck, liver or kidney cancer. CDR3 DNA sequence: TGTGCCAGCAGCGTAGAAGGGGACGCCGGGGAGCTGTTTTTT. Translation: CASSVEGDAGELFF.